The rows below give T cell receptor beta chains drawn from one sample of a study of cytomegalovirus exposure and HLA in healthy donors. Data came from immunoSEQ multiplex PCR; TCRdb stores just in-frame clones and leaves some out. Altogether roughly 80,000 clones are present, roughly 63% being singletons, with the ten largest covering 5.7%. What was sequenced was PBMCs. The source is a man under 40 in good health and CMV-seropositive. CDR3s include the opening cysteine and the closing phenylalanine or tryptophan. The D gene is left open where the match is weak. The size field is filled for only some rows; it gives once, few, many or a size class.

D: TRBD1
V: TRBV28
J: TRBJ2-1
size: .
DNA: TGTGCCAGCAGTCCAGACAGGGGTACCTACAATGAGCAGTTCTTC
CDR3: CASSPDRGTYNEQFF

D: .
V: TRBV18
J: TRBJ1-1
size: .
DNA: TGTGCCAGCTCACTACTGCCGGATTTCGACATGGAGAACACTGAAGCTTTCTTT
CDR3: CASSLLPDFDMENTEAFF

D: .
V: TRBV5-1
J: TRBJ2-7
size: .
DNA: TGCGCCAGCAGCTCTGCCTACGAGCAGTACTTC
CDR3: CASSSAYEQYF

D: .
V: TRBV19
J: TRBJ1-4
size: .
DNA: TGTGCCAGTAGTTCTCAGGGTGGGGCTAATGAAAAACTGTTTTTT
CDR3: CASSSQGGANEKLFF

D: .
V: TRBV2
J: TRBJ1-5
size: .
DNA: TGTGCCAGCCGACGGGAGTTGGACGGCAATCAGCCCCAGCATTTT
CDR3: CASRRELDGNQPQHF

D: .
V: TRBV27
J: TRBJ1-1
size: .
DNA: TGTGCCAGCAGGCGGGCGGGGATGAACACTGAAGCTTTCTTT
CDR3: CASRRAGMNTEAFF

D: TRBD1
V: TRBV28
J: TRBJ1-4
size: .
DNA: TGTGCCAGCAGTCAGACAGGGGGGGATTTGCGGCTGTTTTTT
CDR3: CASSQTGGDLRLFF

D: TRBD1
V: TRBV5-1
J: TRBJ2-7
size: .
DNA: TGCGCCAGCAGCCCCCAACAGGGGGCGATTTACGAGCAGTACTTC
CDR3: CASSPQQGAIYEQYF

D: .
V: TRBV18
J: TRBJ2-3
size: .
DNA: TGTGCCAGCTCCCTATTAAGTAGTGAAGATACGCAGTATTTT
CDR3: CASSLLSSEDTQYF

D: .
V: TRBV11-3
J: TRBJ2-3
size: .
DNA: TGTGCCAGCAGCTTACGGGGTACGGGCACAGATACGCAGTATTTT
CDR3: CASSLRGTGTDTQYF

D: TRBD2
V: TRBV30
J: TRBJ2-3
size: once
DNA: TGTGCCTGGGCGGGGGGAGATACGCAGTATTTT
CDR3: CAWAGGDTQYF

D: .
V: TRBV19
J: TRBJ1-5
size: .
DNA: TGTGCCAGTACTGGCAGGGACAATCAGCCCCAGCATTTT
CDR3: CASTGRDNQPQHF

D: TRBD1
V: TRBV2
J: TRBJ1-4
size: few
DNA: TGTGCCAGCAGGGTTTCGCCGGGACAGTTTGGTGAAAAACTGTTTTTT
CDR3: CASRVSPGQFGEKLFF

D: .
V: TRBV5-6
J: TRBJ2-1
size: few
DNA: TGTGCCAGCAGCGGGAGGGGGATTAGCTCCTACAATGAGCAGTTCTTC
CDR3: CASSGRGISSYNEQFF

D: .
V: TRBV7-2
J: TRBJ2-7
size: few
DNA: TGTGCCAGCGGGCCAAACAGCCACTACGAGCAGTACTTC
CDR3: CASGPNSHYEQYF

D: TRBD1
V: TRBV7-9
J: TRBJ2-7
size: once
DNA: TGTGCCAGCAGCTTTAGTCGACAGGGGGGTTACGAGCAGTACTTC
CDR3: CASSFSRQGGYEQYF

D: .
V: TRBV6-6
J: TRBJ2-5
size: few
DNA: TGTGCCAGCAGTTACGCAGAACAAGAGACCCAGTACTTC
CDR3: CASSYAEQETQYF

D: .
V: TRBV6-5
J: TRBJ2-7
size: .
DNA: TGTGCCAGCAGTGCAAGGGGGGAGCAGTACTTC
CDR3: CASSARGEQYF

D: TRBD2
V: TRBV4-1
J: TRBJ2-1
size: few
DNA: TGCGCCAGCAGCCAAGATTGGCAGGGAGGGGACAATGAGCAGTTCTTC
CDR3: CASSQDWQGGDNEQFF

D: .
V: TRBV19
J: TRBJ2-7
size: .
DNA: TGTGCCAGTAGTAATGGGCACCGCTCCTACGAGCAGTACTTC
CDR3: CASSNGHRSYEQYF

D: .
V: TRBV27
J: TRBJ2-1
size: few
DNA: TGTGCCAGTCTGCAGTCTGACAGGACTGGCGAGCAGTTCTTC
CDR3: CASLQSDRTGEQFF

D: TRBD1
V: TRBV5-4
J: TRBJ1-2
size: .
DNA: TGTGCCAGCAGCGACAGGGGGCAAGGCTATGGCTACACCTTC
CDR3: CASSDRGQGYGYTF

D: .
V: TRBV19
J: TRBJ1-3
size: .
DNA: TGTGCCAGTAGTATTTTTTCGGTAGCTGGAAACACCATATATTTT
CDR3: CASSIFSVAGNTIYF

D: .
V: TRBV2
J: TRBJ1-1
size: .
DNA: TGTGCCAGCAGTGAGGGCGCTAAGTTCGTCTTT
CDR3: CASSEGAKFVF

D: TRBD1
V: TRBV6-6
J: TRBJ1-5
size: few
DNA: TGTGCCAGCAGTTACGAGACAGGGGGCAATCAGCCCCAGCATTTT
CDR3: CASSYETGGNQPQHF

D: .
V: TRBV28
J: TRBJ1-6
size: few
DNA: TGTGCCAGCAAGGCTGGACAGTATAATTCACCCCTCCACTTT
CDR3: CASKAGQYNSPLHF

D: .
V: TRBV4-3
J: TRBJ2-3
size: few
DNA: TGCGCCAGCAGCCAAGATGGTCGGGAGTCTAACACAGATACGCAGTATTTT
CDR3: CASSQDGRESNTDTQYF

D: TRBD1
V: TRBV6-1
J: TRBJ2-5
size: .
DNA: TGTGCCAGCAGTGAAACAGGGGGCCGGGAGACCCAGTACTTC
CDR3: CASSETGGRETQYF

D: TRBD2
V: TRBV5-1
J: TRBJ2-3
size: .
DNA: TGCGCCAGCAGCTTGACCTTTCGCGGGAGGCGGACAGATACGCAGTATTTT
CDR3: CASSLTFRGRRTDTQYF

D: .
V: TRBV21-1
J: TRBJ1-2
size: .
DNA: TGTGCCAGCAGCAAAGGTACAGGGGTTAACTATGGCTACACCTTC
CDR3: CASSKGTGVNYGYTF

D: TRBD1
V: TRBV7-3
J: TRBJ2-1
size: .
DNA: TGTGCCAGCAGCTTAATGCCCGTGGGGACAGGGTACAATGAGCAGTTCTTC
CDR3: CASSLMPVGTGYNEQFF

D: .
V: TRBV5-1
J: TRBJ1-2
size: .
DNA: TGCGCCAGCACCCTACAGGGCACTGATGGCTACACCTTC
CDR3: CASTLQGTDGYTF

D: .
V: TRBV27
J: TRBJ2-5
size: .
DNA: TGTGCCAGCAGTAGAGTGTCGGGAGAGACCCAGTACTTC
CDR3: CASSRVSGETQYF

D: .
V: TRBV11-2
J: TRBJ2-2
size: few
DNA: TGTGCCAGCAGCTTTCAAGCGGGTTTCACCGGGGAGCTGTTTTTT
CDR3: CASSFQAGFTGELFF

D: .
V: TRBV4-3
J: TRBJ1-4
size: .
DNA: TGCGCCAGCAGCTCGCGTACCGGACTGCGAACCGGGCAAAAACTGTTTTTT
CDR3: CASSSRTGLRTGQKLFF

D: .
V: TRBV5-1
J: TRBJ2-1
size: .
DNA: TGCGCCAGCAGCTTGGGACTAGTTGGGGGTCAAACCAACTACAATGAGCAGTTCTTC
CDR3: CASSLGLVGGQTNYNEQFF

D: TRBD2
V: TRBV5-1
J: TRBJ2-1
size: once
DNA: TGCGCCAGCACCATGGGGGTAGGGACTAGTGGTAATGAGCAGTTCTTC
CDR3: CASTMGVGTSGNEQFF

D: .
V: TRBV7-3
J: TRBJ1-4
size: few
DNA: TGTGCCAGCAGCATTCAGCAGAGGGCTAATGAAAAACTGTTTTTT
CDR3: CASSIQQRANEKLFF

D: TRBD2
V: TRBV5-1
J: TRBJ2-2
size: .
DNA: TGCGCCAGCAGCCCTCTCCGGGACTACCTCACCGGGGAGCTGTTTTTT
CDR3: CASSPLRDYLTGELFF

D: TRBD2
V: TRBV7-3
J: TRBJ2-5
size: .
DNA: TGTGCCAGCAGCCCCGGACTAGCGGGAGTCTGGGAGACCCAGTACTTC
CDR3: CASSPGLAGVWETQYF